The 29 T cell receptor beta chains given below trace back to one sample, sequenced in a study of blood T cell repertoires in COVID-19. Using immunoSEQ multiplex PCR, the repertoire was profiled, and TCRdb retains in-frame clones only, with some absent. This sample has more than 400,000 clones; around 87% occur once, and the top ten carry roughly 0.72%. Sequencing used PBMCs or T cells enriched from blood (not recorded which). The receptors stem from a woman aged 18-29 years who had recovered from COVID-19.

The chain is built from TRBV4-1 and TRBJ2-5; tentatively, D is TRBD2 (5 bases). The CDR3 is 17 amino acids. Germline V CDR1 and CDR2: MGHRA, YSYEKL. The V and J ends lost 0 bases and 2 bases respectively, with 16 bases between them. In nucleotides, the CDR3 is TGCGCCAGCAGCCAAGATTGGAGGCCGGAAGAGCAAGAGACCCAGTACTTC. Translated: CASSQDWRPEEQETQYF.

This clone was recorded once. The chain is built from TRBV30 and TRBJ2-5; D gene uncertain. The germline V gene encodes CDR1 GTSNPN and CDR2 SVGIG (reference sequence). The CDR3 length is 14 residues. The V gene lost 2 bases and the J gene lost 0 bases, with 10 bases spanning the gap. Here the CDR3 reads CAWSLPDYQETQYF. CDR3 nucleotides: TGTGCCTGGAGTCTCCCCGACTACCAAGAGACCCAGTACTTC.

The chain has TRBV30 and TRBJ1-1; D call uncertain. The CDR3 length is 13 residues. Germline-derived CDR1 and CDR2 are GTSNPN and SVGIG (reference sequence). Trimming left V 3 bases short and J 0 bases short, with 8 bases between. The DNA of the CDR3 is TGTGCCTGGAGGGAACAGTTGAACACTGAAGCTTTCTTT. Translating it yields CAWREQLNTEAFF.

The rearrangement links TRBV6-1 to TRBJ2-5, with D perhaps TRBD1 (6 bases). CDR1 and CDR2 (germline): MNHNS, SASEGT. The V and J ends lost 2 bases and 5 bases respectively, with 12 bases between them. This CDR3 has 14 amino acids. The CDR3 bases are TGTGCCAGCAGTGAATACCGTAGGGGGGAGACCCAGTACTTC. It specifies CASSEYRRGETQYF.

This rearrangement joins TRBV5-4 to TRBJ1-2; tentative D call: TRBD1 (5 bases). The CDR3 spans 15 residues. Germline V gene data show CDR1 as SGHNT and CDR2 as YYREEE (reference sequence). Trimming took 0 bases from V and 6 from J, leaving 15 bases between them. As DNA, the CDR3 is TGTGCCAGCAGCTTGGCCGTTGGCGGGGGAGATGGCTACACCTTC. Amino acids: CASSLAVGGGDGYTF. The variable domain in full, completed from reference TRBV5-4 and TRBJ1-2, reads ETGVTQSPTHLIKTRGQQVTLRCSSQSGHNTVSWYQQALGQGPQFIFQYYREEENGRGNFPPRFSGLQFPNYSSELNVNALELDDSALYLCASSLAVGGGDGYTFGSGTRLTVV.

The chain links TRBV2 to TRBJ1-2; D not resolved. Deletions cut 7 bases from V and 8 bases from J, with 20 bases between. The CDR3 consists of 14 residues. Germline CDR1 and CDR2: SNHLY and FYNNEI. The CDR3 DNA follows: TGTGCCAGCATAGAAATCCGTACTACGGGGGGCTACACCTTC. This gives the protein CASIEIRTTGGYTF.

This clone appeared a few times. CDR3 nucleotides: TGCAGTGCTAGTGTCCGGTACCCCCATAGCAATCAGCCCCAGCATTTT. It encodes CSASVRYPHSNQPQHF. The chain carries TRBV20-1 and TRBJ1-5, with no clear D. The CDR3 consists of 16 residues. V shed 3 bases and J shed 0 bases, with 15 bases lying between them. In germline, CDR1 is DFQATT, CDR2 SNEGSKA (reference sequence).

The chain uses TRBV7-9 and TRBJ1-5; no clear D gene. This CDR3 region has 13 residues. The germline V gene encodes CDR1 SEHNR and CDR2 FQNEAQ (reference sequence). The germline V and J ends were trimmed by 1 base and 7 bases, with 8 bases remaining between them. The CDR3 protein is CASSLGPVQPQHF. The CDR3 DNA sequence: TGTGCCAGCAGCTTAGGGCCCGTACAGCCCCAGCATTTT.

This clone was detected only once. The gene calls are TRBV29-1 and TRBJ2-5; D call uncertain. Deletions cut 4 bases from V and 0 bases from J, with 9 bases between. The CDR3 spans 13 residues. Germline CDR1 is SQVTM and CDR2 is ANQGSEA. CDR3 region: CSVGVGYQETQYF. The CDR3 bases are TGCAGCGTTGGAGTCGGGTACCAAGAGACCCAGTACTTC.

The chain has TRBV30 and TRBJ1-1; no reliable D call. V was shortened by 7 bases and J by 2 bases, with 8 bases between the two germline ends. This CDR3 comprises 11 residues. In germline, CDR1 is GTSNPN, CDR2 SVGIG (reference sequence). The CDR3 region has the DNA TGTGCCTTGAACCTAAACACTGAAGCTTTCTTT. Translated, it gives CALNLNTEAFF.

The chain is built from TRBV11-2 and TRBJ1-3; 7 bases align to TRBD1. Looked up from germline, CDR1 is SGHAT and CDR2 is FQNNGV. The CDR3 spans 13 residues. The V segment lost 5 bases and the J segment 8 bases; nucleotides outside the gene matches: 6. CDR3 protein: CASSPTGADTIYF. For the CDR3, the DNA is TGTGCCAGCAGCCCCACAGGGGCGGACACCATATATTTT. Supplemented by reference TRBV11-2 and TRBJ1-3, the full variable domain reads EAGVAQSPRYKIIEKRQSVAFWCNPISGHATLYWYQQILGQGPKLLIQFQNNGVVDDSQLPKDRFSAERLKGVDSTLKIQPAKLEDSAVYLCASSPTGADTIYFGEGSWLTVV.

This chain uses TRBV27 with TRBJ2-2, with D tentatively TRBD1 (6 bases). This CDR3 is 14 amino acids long. The germline V gene encodes CDR1 MNHEY and CDR2 SMNVEV (reference sequence). Trimming left V 2 bases short and J 4 bases short, with 8 bases between. Written as DNA, the CDR3 is TGTGCCAGCAGTTTACAGGGGACCACCGGGGAGCTGTTTTTT. Translation gives CASSLQGTTGELFF.

The rearrangement joins TRBV24-1 to TRBJ1-2; D remains ambiguous. V lost 1 base and J lost 4, with 9 bases in between. Germline V gives CDR1 KGHDR, CDR2 SFDVKD. The CDR3 is made up of 14 amino acids. This CDR3 is CATSDFRGSYGYTF. In DNA, the CDR3 is TGTGCCACCAGTGATTTTAGAGGTAGCTATGGCTACACCTTC.

The rearrangement uses TRBV29-1 and TRBJ1-2; TRBD1 might be the D (6 bases). Germline CDR1 reads SQVTM; CDR2 reads ANQGSEA. The CDR3 covers 12 residues. The V end was cut by 4 bases, the J end by 5 bases, with 11 bases between. The CDR3 loop is CSVGTEGYGYTF. The CDR3 DNA follows: TGCAGCGTTGGGACAGAGGGGTATGGCTACACCTTC.

The genes are TRBV29-1 and TRBJ1-4, with TRBD1 identical over 10 bases. The CDR3 covers 13 residues. Germline assignment: CDR1 SQVTM and CDR2 ANQGSEA. The trim removed 7 bases at V and 8 bases at J, leaving 7 bases unmatched. CDR3 protein: CSAKTGGREKLFF. CDR3 nucleotide sequence: TGCAGCGCCAAGACAGGGGGCAGAGAAAAACTGTTTTTT.

V and J are TRBV6-1 and TRBJ2-2; a possible D gene is TRBD2 (5 bases). This CDR3 contains 15 residues. Germline-derived CDR1 and CDR2 are MNHNS and SASEGT. The ends were cut back, 0 bases at V and 6 bases at J, with 11 bases in the middle. CDR3 nucleotide sequence: TGTGCCAGCAGTGAAGCAATCGAGGGATCCGGGGAGCTGTTTTTT. It yields the protein CASSEAIEGSGELFF.

The genes are TRBV4-1 and TRBJ1-4; 9 bases agree with TRBD1. Per the germline V gene, CDR1 is MGHRA and CDR2 is YSYEKL. The CDR3 is 17 amino acids. The ends lost 0 bases at V and 7 bases at J; junction bases unmatched: 9. For the CDR3, the DNA is TGCGCCAGCAGCCAAGATCAAACAGGGGGCAGAGGTGAAAAACTGTTTTTT. Translating gives CASSQDQTGGRGEKLFF.

CDR3 in amino acids: CALSGGALYNEQFF. In nucleotides, the CDR3 is TGTGCCCTCTCGGGGGGGGCCCTCTACAATGAGCAGTTCTTC. The V call is TRBV30, the J call TRBJ2-1, with TRBD2 identical over 8 bases. CDR1 and CDR2 from the germline V gene are GTSNPN and SVGIG (reference sequence). The CDR3 totals 14 residues. J was trimmed by 3 bases and V by 8 bases; bases with no gene match: 9.

This chain connects TRBV10-2 to TRBJ2-7, with a weak D call TRBD2 (6 bases). In germline, CDR1 is WSHSY, CDR2 SAAADI. This CDR3 spans 17 amino acids. With 6 bases removed from V and 4 bases from J, the gap between germline ends came to 25 bases. CDR3 sequence (DNA): TGCGCCAGCAGCGCCGGGACTCCCCAAGGCCCTTCTTACGAGCAGTACTTC. Its translation is CASSAGTPQGPSYEQYF.

This clone was picked up one time. The chain joins TRBV7-3 to TRBJ2-2, with a possible D match to TRBD1 (5 bases). This CDR3 region has 16 residues. V lost 0 bases and J 0 bases, leaving 8 bases between the germline ends. Germline assignment: CDR1 SGHTA and CDR2 FQGTGA. This chain's CDR3 is CASSLTGPTNTGELFF. CDR3 DNA: TGTGCCAGCAGCTTAACGGGGCCGACGAACACCGGGGAGCTGTTTTTT.

In its sample, this clone was seen once. The chain is built from TRBV28 and TRBJ1-2, with TRBD1 matching over 8 bases. Germline trimming cut 5 bases from V and 3 bases from J; bases unmatched to any gene: 8. The germline gives CDR1 MDHEN, CDR2 SYDVKM. The CDR3 consists of 15 residues. The CDR3 protein is CASSIQTGEDYGYTF. The CDR3 nucleotides read TGTGCCAGCAGTATTCAGACAGGGGAGGACTATGGCTACACCTTC.

V and J are TRBV5-1 and TRBJ2-6; a weak D match, TRBD2 (5 bases). The germline V and J ends were trimmed by 4 bases and 8 bases, with 19 bases remaining between them. Germline V CDR1 and CDR2: SGHRS, YFSETQ. This CDR3 is 16 amino acids long. CDR3 protein: CASSPSATAEPNVLTF. The CDR3 DNA follows: TGCGCCAGCAGCCCATCCGCCACAGCGGAGCCCAACGTCCTGACTTTC.

The chain links TRBV12-3 or TRBV12-4 to TRBJ1-2; D remains ambiguous. Deletions cut 2 bases from V and 9 bases from J, with 13 bases between. CDR3 length: 13 amino acids. CDR3 amino acids: CASSLTTPGSYTF. Written as DNA, the CDR3 is TGTGCCAGCAGTTTAACAACGCCGGGAAGCTACACCTTC.

This chain links TRBV20-1 with TRBJ2-1, with a possible D match to TRBD2 (5 bases). CDR3 size: 14 residues. V lost 3 bases and J 4 bases, leaving 13 bases between the germline ends. Looked up from germline, CDR1 is DFQATT and CDR2 is SNEGSKA (reference sequence). The CDR3 protein is CSASWGEEYNEQFF. In nucleotides, the CDR3 is TGCAGTGCTAGTTGGGGAGAGGAGTACAATGAGCAGTTCTTC.

DNA for the CDR3: TGTGCCAGCAGCTTGCAAGGCCTGAGGGACACTGAAGCTTTCTTT. This sequence encodes CASSLQGLRDTEAFF. The chain joins TRBV11-2 to TRBJ1-1; D is ambiguous. CDR1 is SGHAT and CDR2 is FQNNGV in the germline V gene. The ends were cut back, 3 bases at V and 3 bases at J, with 14 bases in the middle. This CDR3 has 15 amino acids. Supplemented by reference TRBV11-2 and TRBJ1-1, the full variable domain reads EAGVAQSPRYKIIEKRQSVAFWCNPISGHATLYWYQQILGQGPKLLIQFQNNGVVDDSQLPKDRFSAERLKGVDSTLKIQPAKLEDSAVYLCASSLQGLRDTEAFFGQGTRLTVV.

V usage is TRBV29-1 and J usage is TRBJ2-1; TRBD1 matches at 8 bases. The germline V gene has CDR1 SQVTM and CDR2 ANQGSEA. The CDR3 spans 15 residues. The V segment lost 6 bases and the J segment 4 bases; nucleotides outside the gene matches: 11. CDR3 sequence: CSVQGAAPTYNEQFF. DNA of the CDR3: TGCAGCGTGCAGGGGGCCGCCCCGACGTACAATGAGCAGTTCTTC.

CDR3: CASSLAPNIQYF. Here the CDR3 DNA reads TGTGCCAGCAGTCTGGCCCCTAACATTCAGTACTTC. The chain links TRBV2 to TRBJ2-4, with D uncertain. Germline loops: CDR1 SNHLY, CDR2 FYNNEI. The V end lost 5 bases, the J end lost 7 bases, and 9 bases lay between the germline ends. The CDR3 is 12 residues long.

The chain combines TRBV19 with TRBJ1-4; D not certain. The CDR3 sequence is 15 residues long. V lost 4 bases and J lost 8, with 17 bases in between. Per germline, CDR1 LNHDA and CDR2 SQIVND (reference sequence). In DNA, the CDR3 is TGTGCCAGTAGTACACGGACCGGAGGACGCGAAAAACTGTTTTTT. This codes for CASSTRTGGREKLFF.

The rearrangement joins TRBV5-5 to TRBJ2-2, with TRBD1 identical over 9 bases. Germline V lookup: CDR1 SGHKS, CDR2 YYEKEE (reference sequence). This CDR3 spans 15 amino acids. The V segment lost 4 bases and the J segment 8 bases; nucleotides outside the gene matches: 9. The CDR3 reads CASSPWTGEVGELFF. In DNA, the CDR3 is TGTGCCAGCAGCCCCTGGACAGGGGAGGTGGGGGAGCTGTTTTTT.